A single sample is the source of the 27 T cell receptor beta chains below, sequenced in a study of CD8+CD57+ T cells in acquired aplastic anemia. Researchers used genomic DNA as the template to profile TCR beta VDJ and CDR3. MiXCR, applied by TCRdb to the reads, yields one record per CDR3 protein. There are 95,000 to 120,000 distinct CDR3 sequences in the sample; 50% to 65% occur only once, and 25% to 35% lies in the top ten. Sequenced sample: sorted CD4+, CD8+, or CD8+CD57+ T cells (not recorded which) from PBMCs. These receptors were obtained from a human donor in good health, serving as a control.

This clonotype was observed a handful of times. The V gene is TRBV15, the J gene TRBJ1-6; 8 positions match TRBD1. Germline V gene data show CDR1 as LNHNV and CDR2 as YYDKDF (reference sequence). The CDR3 sequence is 17 residues long. J lost 8 bases, V lost 0 bases, and 9 bases had no gene match. The CDR3 loop is CATSRDAGQDGDSPLHF. CDR3 DNA: TGTGCCACCAGCAGAGATGCGGGACAGGACGGGGATTCACCCCTCCACTTT.

This sequence joins TRBV10-3 and TRBJ2-7; TRBD2 matches at 10 bases. From germline, CDR1 is ENHRY and CDR2 SYGVKD. The CDR3 covers 12 residues. V shed 10 bases, J shed 5 bases, and the junction held 5 bases outside the gene matches. DNA for the CDR3: TGTGCCACGTCCGGGACTAGCGACGAGCAGTACTTC. This gives the protein CATSGTSDEQYF.

The chain couples TRBV7-9 to TRBJ1-2; 9 positions match TRBD1. The trim removed 4 bases at V and 7 bases at J, leaving 7 bases unmatched. This CDR3 has 14 amino acids. Germline V gene sequence: CDR1 SEHNR, CDR2 FQNEAQ (reference sequence). CDR3 sequence reads: CASSSGTGRSGYTF. For the CDR3, the DNA is TGTGCCAGCAGCTCGGGGACAGGGCGATCTGGCTACACCTTC. The full variable domain, in which reference TRBV7-9 and TRBJ1-2 provide the parts outside the CDR3, is DTGVSQNPRHKITKRGQNVTFRCDPISEHNRLYWYRQTLGQGPEFLTYFQNEAQLEKSRLLSDRFSAERPKGSFSTLEIQRTEQGDSAMYLCASSSGTGRSGYTFGSGTRLTVV.

This chain joins TRBV6-1 and TRBJ2-7; D is unresolved. V lost 6 bases and J lost 2, with 14 bases in between. CDR3 length: 14 residues. Per the germline V gene, CDR1 is MNHNS and CDR2 is SASEGT. The CDR3 spells CASRSHRSTYEQYF. Here the CDR3 DNA reads TGTGCCAGCAGGTCACACCGTAGTACCTACGAGCAGTACTTC.

This clonotype was counted between two and nine times. This chain links TRBV7-9 with TRBJ1-5; 9 bases fit TRBD1. CDR1 and CDR2 from the germline V gene are SEHNR and FQNEAQ (reference sequence). This CDR3 spans 15 amino acids. Trimming at V came to 4 bases and at J to 5 bases, leaving 6 bases not matched to a gene. For the CDR3, the DNA is TGTGCCAGCAGCTGGACAGGGGAACGGGATCAGCCCCAGCATTTT. Translated, it gives CASSWTGERDQPQHF.

This clonotype appeared many times. The chain recombines TRBV20-1 with TRBJ1-1; D is undetermined. The CDR3 runs 13 residues. Between the trimmed V and J ends, which lost 3 bases and 2 bases, there was a span of 10 bases. Germline assignment: CDR1 DFQATT and CDR2 SNEGSKA (reference sequence). The CDR3: CSASQRINTEAFF. In DNA, the CDR3 is TGCAGTGCTAGTCAGCGGATTAACACTGAAGCTTTCTTT.

This clonotype has a single count. The rearrangement uses TRBV10-3 and TRBJ1-2, with D maybe TRBD1 (6 bases). The V gene lost 10 bases and the J gene lost 4 bases, with 16 bases spanning the gap. CDR1 and CDR2 (germline): ENHRY, SYGVKD. The CDR3 runs 13 residues. The chain's CDR3 is CATGGADSYGYTF. The DNA for the CDR3 is TGTGCCACCGGGGGGGCCGACTCCTATGGCTACACCTTC.

The rearrangement links TRBV25-1 to TRBJ2-3, with D possibly matching TRBD2 (7 bases). CDR1 MGHDK and CDR2 SYGVNS come from the germline V gene. The CDR3 runs to 14 residues. The V end was cut by 4 bases, the J end by 4 bases, with 12 bases between. This CDR3 reads CASSGGGSPDTQYF. The CDR3 DNA is TGTGCCAGCAGTGGGGGGGGCAGCCCAGATACGCAGTATTTT.

The chain employs TRBV24-1 and TRBJ2-3, with 8 bases lining up with TRBD1. The V gene's germline CDR1 is KGHDR and CDR2 SFDVKD. The trim removed 3 bases at V and 3 bases at J, leaving 4 bases unmatched. The CDR3 covers 15 residues. The CDR3 spells CATSDRGQGTDTQYF. As DNA, the CDR3 is TGTGCCACCAGTGATCGCGGACAGGGAACAGATACGCAGTATTTT.

To note about this clonotype: A read error may be the cause here, since a much bigger clone is one base away. The chain uses TRBV30 and TRBJ2-7; TRBD2 matches at 7 bases. CDR1 and CDR2 (germline): GTSNPN, SVGIG (reference sequence). The junction had 2 bases not matched to a gene; V was cut back by 5 bases and J by 4 bases. The CDR3 covers 11 residues. The CDR3 loop is CAWASGYEQYF. CDR3 bases: TGTGCCTGGGCTAGCGGTTACGAGCAGTACTTC.

There are many counts of this clonotype. The rearrangement joins TRBV11-1 to TRBJ2-3, with TRBD1 as a possible D gene (5 bases). V gave up 1 base and J gave up 2 bases, with 10 bases separating them. The germline V gene has CDR1 SGHAT and CDR2 FQDESV (reference sequence). This CDR3 region has 15 residues. Here the CDR3 reads CASSLGQKITDTQYF. CDR3 sequence (DNA): TGTGCCAGCAGCTTAGGACAGAAGATCACAGATACGCAGTATTTT.

This chain joins TRBV10-3 and TRBJ1-3; D possibly corresponds to TRBD1 (6 bases). Germline V gene data show CDR1 as ENHRY and CDR2 as SYGVKD. This CDR3 has 17 residues. Trimming stripped 11 bases from V and 4 bases from J, with 27 bases between. The CDR3 is CASQARQVIVGGNTIYF. The CDR3 nucleotides read TGTGCCTCACAAGCGAGACAGGTGATAGTGGGAGGAAACACCATATATTTT.

Worth noting for this clonotype: A read error may account for a junction end that differs from germline. The chain combines TRBV7-3 with TRBJ2-1; a possible D gene is TRBD2 (5 bases). Germline loops: CDR1 SGHTA, CDR2 FQGTGA. This CDR3 is 13 amino acids long. DNA for the CDR3: TGTGCCAGCGGCTTAATGCGGAGGAATGAGCAGTTCTTC. The encoded protein is CASGLMRRNEQFF. The variable domain in full, with the rest retrieved from reference TRBV7-3 and TRBJ2-1, is GAGVSQTPSNKVTEKGKYVELRCDPISGHTALYWYRQSLGQGPEFLIYFQGTGAADDSGLPNDRFFAVRPEGSVSTLKIQRTERGDSAVYLCASGLMRRNEQFFGPGTRLTVL.

On this clonotype: A much more abundant neighbour one base away suggests this may be a read error. The chain couples TRBV6-1 to TRBJ1-1; D gene uncertain. In germline, CDR1 is MNHNS, CDR2 SASEGT. This CDR3 has 12 residues. CDR3 nucleotide sequence: TGTGCCATCGAACTTATGAACACTGGAGCTTTCTTT. Amino acid sequence: CAIELMNTGAFF.

The chain carries TRBV7-8 and TRBJ1-1; D unresolved. This CDR3 has 13 amino acids. Per germline, CDR1 SGHVS and CDR2 FQNEAQ. V dropped 1 base and J dropped 2 bases, with 5 bases sitting between them. The CDR3 here is CASSLDSNTEAFF. The CDR3, as DNA: TGTGCCAGCAGCTTAGACAGCAACACTGAAGCTTTCTTT.

The V call is TRBV10-3, the J call TRBJ2-7; D perhaps matches TRBD2 (7 bases). Germline CDR1 ENHRY, CDR2 SYGVKD. Trimming removed 6 bases from V and 6 bases from J, with 21 bases in between. This CDR3 spans 15 amino acids. The CDR3 DNA sequence: TGTGCCATCAGCCTCACCGGGGGGCAGAAGTCCGAGCAGTACTTC. This sequence encodes CAISLTGGQKSEQYF.

Regarding this clonotype: One end of the junction varies from germline; a read error may be responsible. V gene TRBV25-1 combines with J gene TRBJ2-7; 11 bases align to TRBD1. From germline, CDR1 is MGHDK and CDR2 SYGVNS. The CDR3 contains 14 residues. The CDR3: CASSQGTGGYERYF. CDR3 nucleotide sequence: TGTGCCAGCAGCCAGGGGACAGGGGGTTACGAGCGGTACTTC.

There are many counts of this clonotype. The CDR3 nucleotides read TGTGCCAGCAGTTACCTTCGGCGAACTAGCACAGATACGCAGTATTTT. Encoded protein: CASSYLRRTSTDTQYF. The rearrangement uses TRBV6-5 and TRBJ2-3; the D is unclear. CDR1 and CDR2 (germline): MNHEY, SVGAGI. V shed 2 bases and J shed 0 bases, with 12 bases lying between them. The CDR3 spans 16 residues.

The chain employs TRBV10-3 and TRBJ2-2; TRBD2 aligns across 11 bases. The CDR3 consists of 18 residues. The J segment lost 1 base and the V segment lost 3 bases, leaving 7 bases of the junction unmatched. Germline V gene lookup returns CDR1 ENHRY and CDR2 SYGVKD. The CDR3 DNA is TGTGCCATCAGTGACGTCCCGGGACTAGCGGAGAACACCGGGGAGCTGTTTTTT. This sequence encodes CAISDVPGLAENTGELFF.

At least ten counts were recorded for this clonotype. The chain recombines TRBV29-1 with TRBJ1-1; tentative D call: TRBD1 (6 bases). Trimming shortened V by 6 bases and J by 10 bases, and 12 bases separated the two germline ends. The germline CDR1 and CDR2 sequences are SQVTM and ANQGSEA. The CDR3 has 10 amino acids. Here the CDR3 DNA reads TGCAGCGTCGGGGGGGGGGCAGCTTTCTTT. It translates to CSVGGGAAFF.

This clonotype has ten or more counts. The chain is built from TRBV7-2 and TRBJ2-7; no definite D call. Germline V lookup: CDR1 SGHTA, CDR2 FQGNSA. Trimming took off 1 base at V and 5 bases at J, with 9 bases between the two ends. CDR3 size: 13 residues. The CDR3 protein is CASSLGPGDEQYF. The CDR3 DNA reads as TGTGCCAGCAGCTTAGGTCCGGGCGACGAGCAGTACTTC.

The rearrangement joins TRBV9 to TRBJ2-2; D remains ambiguous. V lost 1 base, J lost 9 bases, and 7 bases lay in between. This CDR3 is 12 amino acids long. Germline CDR1 and CDR2: SGDLS and YYNGEE. Written as DNA, the CDR3 is TGTGCCAGCAGCGTATCCCCCTGGGAGCTGTTTTTT. This codes for CASSVSPWELFF.

Turning to this clonotype: With a much larger clone just one base away, this may be a read error. The conserved phenylalanine or tryptophan normally closing the CDR3 is absent here, so this likely arose from a read error. The CDR3 loop is CASSGRTLLQGAYQETQYI. CDR3 nucleotide sequence: TGTGCCAGCAGCGGGCGTACTCTATTACAGGGCGCGTACCAAGAGACCCAGTACATC. J is TRBJ2-5 and V is TRBV4-2; D is possibly TRBD1 (6 bases). The CDR3 is 19 residues long. Trimming removed 5 bases at V and 0 bases at J, with 25 bases between. Germline V gene data show CDR1 as LGHNA and CDR2 as YNFKEQ.

Notes on this clonotype: Its ends do not fully match the called genes, so a read error is possible. The rearrangement uses TRBV9 and TRBJ1-1, with D uncertain. The CDR3 has 13 amino acids. Germline CDR1 SGDLS, CDR2 YYNGEE. The CDR3: CASNGRGDTEAFF. As DNA, the CDR3 is TGTGCCAGCAACGGACGGGGAGACACTGAAGCCTTCTTT.

A single count supports this clonotype. The junction shows a germline mismatch at one end, possibly a read error. The gene calls are TRBV24-1 and TRBJ1-1; D is undetermined. Germline-derived CDR1 and CDR2 are KGHDR and SFDVKD. This CDR3 has 14 residues. The CDR3 DNA follows: TGTGCCCCCAGTGATACGTCCAGCTCCACTGAAGCTTTCTTT. Its translation: CAPSDTSSSTEAFF.

The chain is built from TRBV25-1 and TRBJ2-3, with D possibly TRBD1 on 7 matching bases. V lost 8 bases and J lost 2, with 14 bases in between. CDR1 is MGHDK and CDR2 is SYGVNS in the germline V gene. This CDR3 has 14 residues. This chain's CDR3 is CASDQGGYTDTQYF. CDR3 DNA sequence: TGTGCCAGCGATCAGGGGGGTTACACAGATACGCAGTATTTT.

The chain is built from TRBV19 and TRBJ2-7, with 7 bases matching TRBD1. Germline V CDR1 and CDR2: LNHDA, SQIVND (reference sequence). Trimming at V came to 5 bases and at J to 2 bases, leaving 9 bases not matched to a gene. The CDR3 has 15 amino acids. The CDR3 here is CASSSPRDSTYEQYF. Here the CDR3 DNA reads TGTGCCAGTAGTTCGCCCCGGGACAGCACCTACGAGCAGTACTTC.